This TCR beta chain was found in a study of control samples from healthy donors and cancer patients. This CDR3 has 13 amino acids. Germline V CDR1 and CDR2: SEHNR, FQNEAQ (reference sequence). V was trimmed by 6 bases and J by 2 bases, leaving 10 bases between them. Produced via immunoSEQ multiplex PCR; TCRdb's table is partial and in-frame only. The sample shows more than 50,000 clones, about 96% of them seen only once. The receptor was isolated from a woman between 18 and 29 years old in good health. Sequencing input: blood. This chain links TRBV7-9 with TRBJ1-2; D unresolved. The CDR3 here is CASSYGGNYGYTF. CDR3 coding DNA: TGTGCCAGCAGTTATGGCGGCAACTATGGCTACACCTTC.